A single sample gave rise to the 32 T cell receptor beta chains below, sequenced in a study of blood T cells in healthy people across ages. A second PCR of 7 to 11 cycles used a sample-barcoded 5' primer and a J-beta primer mix. Via MiXCR, TCRdb re-called the 5' RACE reads, giving one row per CDR3 protein. The sample has 870,000 or so distinct CDR3 sequences; around 28% are singletons. The sample comprised blood. The receptor set was obtained from a woman aged 80 or over in good health.

The V call is TRBV12-3 or TRBV12-4, the J call TRBJ2-3, with TRBD2 as a possible D gene (6 bases). Deletions cut 6 bases from V and 15 bases from J, with 28 bases between. The CDR3 is 15 residues long. CDR3 nucleotide sequence: TGTGCCAGCAGGGCCCAGGGAGCGGGTACAGATACGGAATATTTT. Its protein product is CASRAQGAGTDTEYF.

This clonotype turned up a few times. This chain joins TRBV24-1 and TRBJ2-1; 10 nucleotides agree with TRBD1. CDR3 length: 16 residues. Germline trimming cut 4 bases from V and 2 bases from J; bases unmatched to any gene: 4. CDR1 is KGHDR, CDR2 SFDVKD, per germline. Here the CDR3 reads CATSEFGQGAYNEQFF. CDR3 DNA sequence: TGTGCCACCAGTGAATTTGGACAGGGGGCCTACAATGAGCAGTTCTTC.

This clonotype was recorded many times. V usage is TRBV9 and J usage is TRBJ2-1; D might be TRBD1 or TRBD2, each matching 5 bases. The CDR3 contains 14 residues. V was clipped by 0 bases and J by 2 bases, with 6 bases between them. CDR1 and CDR2 (germline): SGDLS, YYNGEE. CDR3 coding DNA: TGTGCCAGCAGCGTAGGGGACGCCTACAATGAGCAGTTCTTC. This encodes CASSVGDAYNEQFF.

This clonotype has a handful of counts. The chain employs TRBV12-3 or TRBV12-4 and TRBJ2-7; unclear D gene. V dropped 6 bases and J dropped 8 bases, with 14 bases sitting between them. This CDR3 region has 12 residues. The CDR3 sequence: CASSYYGRKQYF. CDR3 coding DNA: TGTGCCAGCAGCTACTATGGACGTAAGCAGTACTTC.

In this sample, this clonotype turned up many times. The chain combines TRBV12-3 or TRBV12-4 with TRBJ1-2, with a weak D call TRBD1 (5 bases). The CDR3 is 14 amino acids. Trimming took 3 bases from V and 8 from J, leaving 16 bases between them. The chain's CDR3 is CASSFGVGRGGYTF. As DNA, the CDR3 is TGTGCCAGCAGTTTCGGAGTAGGGAGGGGCGGCTACACCTTC.

The V gene is TRBV6-5, the J gene TRBJ2-6, with D perhaps matching TRBD1 (5 bases). In germline, CDR1 is MNHEY, CDR2 SVGAGI. The CDR3 loop spans 16 amino acids. The ends were cut back, 2 bases at V and 2 bases at J, with 10 bases in the middle. The CDR3 region is CASSYTGLPGANVLTF. The CDR3 DNA is TGTGCCAGCAGTTACACAGGTTTGCCTGGGGCCAACGTCCTGACTTTC.

A note on this clonotype: It is likely a read error, because the conserved phenylalanine at the end of the CDR3 is missing. J is TRBJ2-4 and V is TRBV27; TRBD2 agrees at 10 bases. The J call is in doubt because the DNA end fits TRBJ2-5 better. The CDR3 is 15 amino acids. Germline V gene sequence: CDR1 MNHEY, CDR2 SMNVEV (reference sequence). In DNA form, the CDR3 reads TGTGCCAGCAGGATACGGACTAGCGGTCAAGAGACCCAGTACTGC. Residues: CASRIRTSGQETQYC.

The CDR3 region is CSVEYRVGGPSTDTQYF. The DNA for the CDR3 is TGCAGCGTTGAATATCGTGTGGGCGGGCCTAGCACAGATACGCAGTATTTT. V and J are TRBV29-1 and TRBJ2-3; D may be TRBD2 (5 bases). V dropped 2 bases and J dropped 0 bases, with 18 bases sitting between them. Germline lookup yields CDR1 SQVTM and CDR2 ANQGSEA. The CDR3 has 17 residues.

This clonotype was observed at least ten times. The rearrangement links TRBV20-1 to TRBJ2-1; the match to TRBD2 covers 7 bases. The germline gives CDR1 DFQATT, CDR2 SNEGSKA (reference sequence). With 3 bases clipped from V and 3 bases from J, the junction kept 2 bases outside the gene matches. The CDR3 consists of 13 residues. This chain's CDR3 is CSASGGNYNEQFF. DNA for the CDR3: TGCAGTGCTAGCGGGGGGAACTACAATGAGCAGTTCTTC.

This clonotype was detected only a few times. CDR3 region: CASSLAVGQPNQPQHF. CDR3 bases: TGTGCCAGCAGCTTAGCGGTGGGACAGCCTAATCAGCCCCAGCATTTT. V and J are TRBV7-9 and TRBJ1-5; 7 bases agree with TRBD1. CDR3 length: 16 amino acids. V lost 0 bases to trimming and J lost 4 bases; unmatched junction nucleotides: 6. Germline V gene sequence: CDR1 SEHNR, CDR2 FQNEAQ (reference sequence).

This clonotype was found a few times. This chain joins TRBV24-1 and TRBJ2-1; 9 nucleotides align to TRBD1. Germline V gives CDR1 KGHDR, CDR2 SFDVKD. The ends lost 5 bases at V and 10 bases at J; junction bases unmatched: 11. The CDR3 extends over 15 amino acids. The CDR3: CATSGSGTGMREQFF. In DNA, the CDR3 is TGTGCCACCAGTGGTTCCGGGACAGGGATGCGGGAGCAGTTCTTC.

Details on this clonotype: One end of the junction does not line up with germline, which may come from a read error. The V and J genes are TRBV25-1 and TRBJ2-6; TRBD1 might be the D (5 bases). The germline CDR1 and CDR2 sequences are MGHDK and SYGVNS. This CDR3 is 18 amino acids long. The CDR3 sequence is CASSGSLGAGDGANVPTF. CDR3 DNA sequence: TGTGCCAGCAGTGGATCCCTTGGGGCTGGTGATGGGGCCAACGTCCCGACTTTC.

The rearrangement links TRBV4-2 to TRBJ2-1; TRBD2 is a possible D gene (6 bases). Germline V CDR1 and CDR2: LGHNA, YNFKEQ. Deletions cut 2 bases from V and 0 bases from J, with 11 bases between. CDR3 size: 16 residues. Written as DNA, the CDR3 is TGTGCCAGCAGCCAACCGGGACTGAGCTCCTACAATGAGCAGTTCTTC. It translates to CASSQPGLSSYNEQFF.

On this clonotype: A much larger clone differs from this one at a single base, so this may be a read error. This sequence joins TRBV5-1 and TRBJ2-5; TRBD2 aligns across 14 bases. The germline gives CDR1 SGHRS, CDR2 YFSETQ. CDR3 size: 16 residues. For the CDR3, the DNA is TGCGCCTGCAGCATCGGACTAGCGGGGGGCCAAGAGACCCAGTACTTC. Translated, it gives CACSIGLAGGQETQYF.

This clonotype occurred a few times. V is TRBV24-1 and J is TRBJ1-2; no firm D call. Deletions cut 4 bases from V and 3 bases from J, with 11 bases between. The CDR3 is made up of 14 amino acids. In germline, CDR1 is KGHDR, CDR2 SFDVKD. CDR3 amino acids: CATSDSRTDYGYTF. The CDR3 nucleotides read TGTGCCACCAGTGACTCCCGGACTGACTATGGCTACACCTTC.

The chain recombines TRBV7-2 with TRBJ2-1; tentative D call: TRBD2 (6 bases). This CDR3 contains 15 residues. Germline CDR1 and CDR2: SGHTA and FQGNSA. Deletions cut 0 bases from V and 5 bases from J, with 11 bases between. CDR3 nucleotides: TGTGCCAGCAGCTTAGCGGCGGGGAAACACAATGAGCAGTTCTTC. Translating gives CASSLAAGKHNEQFF.

As concerns this clonotype: This may be a read error: a much more frequent sequence differs by one nucleotide. V and J are TRBV12-3 or TRBV12-4 and TRBJ2-7, with 7 nucleotides matching TRBD2. With V trimmed by 5 bases and J by 2 bases, 3 bases remained unmatched. This CDR3 comprises 13 residues. This chain's CDR3 is CASSNGGTYEQYF. In DNA form, the CDR3 reads TGTGCCAGCAGTAACGGGGGGACCTACGAGCAGTACTTC.

Remarks on this clonotype: At one of its ends the junction is not consistent with the germline gene, which may arise from a read error. The rearrangement uses TRBV12-3 or TRBV12-4 and TRBJ2-1; TRBD2 is a possible D gene (5 bases). The CDR3 has 16 amino acids. CDR3 protein: CVSRPPGLLSYNEQFF. CDR3 nucleotide sequence: TGTGTCAGCAGACCTCCAGGACTGCTGTCCTACAATGAGCAGTTCTTC.

This clonotype was detected ten times or more. The V call is TRBV3-1, the J call TRBJ2-1; no definite D call. CDR3 length: 14 residues. V dropped 1 base and J dropped 0 bases, with 4 bases sitting between them. Germline V gene data show CDR1 as LGHDT and CDR2 as YNNKEL (reference sequence). As DNA, the CDR3 is TGTGCCAGCAGCCAAGGCCCCTCCTACAATGAGCAGTTCTTC. This translates into CASSQGPSYNEQFF.

As regards this clonotype: A much more abundant neighbour one base away suggests this may be a read error. The chain combines TRBV30 with TRBJ1-2; a weak D match, TRBD1 (6 bases). Per germline, CDR1 GTSNPN and CDR2 SVGIG (reference sequence). CDR3 size: 11 residues. The CDR3 nucleotides are TGTGCCTGGTTACAGGGATCCGGCTGCACCTTC. This gives the protein CAWLQGSGCTF.

This sequence joins TRBV27 and TRBJ2-3; maybe TRBD1 (5 bases). In germline, CDR1 is MNHEY, CDR2 SMNVEV (reference sequence). The CDR3 is 12 residues long. V lost 3 bases and J 8 bases, leaving 9 bases between the germline ends. CDR3 in DNA: TGTGCCAGCAGTTTCCCCCAGGGTACGCAGTATTTT. The encoded protein is CASSFPQGTQYF.

V and J are TRBV20-1 and TRBJ1-2, with 10 bases lining up with TRBD1. This CDR3 contains 14 residues. The trim removed 4 bases at V and 8 bases at J, leaving 10 bases unmatched. CDR1 DFQATT and CDR2 SNEGSKA come from the germline V gene (reference sequence). The CDR3 DNA follows: TGCAGTGCTAACCCGGGACAGGGGACCTTGGGCTACACCTTC. The encoded protein is CSANPGQGTLGYTF.

This chain links TRBV7-8 with TRBJ2-5, with 10 nucleotides matching TRBD1. This CDR3 is built from 16 residues. V lost 4 bases and J lost 11; bases outside the gene matches: 16. The germline V gene has CDR1 SGHVS and CDR2 FQNEAQ. CDR3 amino acids: CASSSTAGQGIDEQYF. The CDR3 DNA sequence: TGTGCCAGCAGCTCGACGGCGGGACAGGGGATCGATGAGCAGTACTTC.

V and J are TRBV3-1 and TRBJ1-2, with D unclear. The CDR3 runs to 15 residues. V was clipped by 0 bases and J by 4 bases, with 12 bases between them. Per germline, CDR1 LGHDT and CDR2 YNNKEL (reference sequence). The CDR3 region is CASSQDRGQFYGYTF. Here the CDR3 DNA reads TGTGCCAGCAGCCAAGATAGAGGGCAGTTCTATGGCTACACCTTC.

The rearrangement links TRBV20-1 to TRBJ2-1; D may be TRBD2 (6 bases). The CDR3 spans 17 residues. V was clipped by 4 bases and J by 13 bases, with 32 bases between them. The germline CDR1 and CDR2 sequences are DFQATT and SNEGSKA (reference sequence). The CDR3 is CSATPGLGTSRLETQFF. In nucleotides, the CDR3 is TGCAGTGCTACCCCGGGACTGGGCACGTCCAGACTCGAGACCCAGTTCTTC.

The rearrangement joins TRBV6-1 to TRBJ1-2; D uncertain. The V end was cut by 6 bases, the J end by 8 bases, with 13 bases between. The CDR3 spans 12 residues. Germline-derived CDR1 and CDR2 are MNHNS and SASEGT. DNA for the CDR3: TGTGCCAGCAGCGACCTCCCGAAGGGCTACACCTTC. Its protein is CASSDLPKGYTF.

This clonotype was counted a few times. The genes are TRBV6-6 and TRBJ1-5; 7 bases align to TRBD1. From germline, CDR1 is MNHNY and CDR2 SVGAGI (reference sequence). J lost 3 bases, V lost 6 bases, and 5 bases had no gene match. This CDR3 is 14 amino acids long. This CDR3 reads CASSSGGFNQPQHF. The CDR3 DNA reads TGTGCCAGCAGCTCAGGGGGGTTCAATCAGCCCCAGCATTTT.

This clonotype was seen at least ten times. The V gene is TRBV14, the J gene TRBJ2-3; D gene uncertain. There are 15 residues in the CDR3. Germline CDR1 and CDR2: SGHDN and FVKESK. Trimming took off 2 bases at V and 3 bases at J, with 12 bases between the two ends. The CDR3 region is CASSQFQDPTDTQYF. The CDR3 bases are TGTGCCAGCAGCCAATTCCAGGACCCAACAGATACGCAGTATTTT.

The rearrangement uses TRBV11-3 and TRBJ2-6; 7 positions match TRBD2. V shed 0 bases and J 1 base; nucleotides not matched to a gene: 6. Germline CDR1 SGHNT, CDR2 YENEEA. This CDR3 is 18 amino acids long. The CDR3 protein is CASSLEAGVWSGANVLTF. The CDR3 DNA reads as TGTGCCAGCAGCTTAGAGGCGGGGGTTTGGTCTGGGGCCAACGTCCTGACTTTC. Full variable domain (missing parts from reference TRBV11-3 and TRBJ2-6): EAGVVQSPRYKIIEKKQPVAFWCNPISGHNTLYWYLQNLGQGPELLIRYENEEAVDDSQLPKDRFSAERLKGVDSTLKIQPAELGDSAVYLCASSLEAGVWSGANVLTFGAGSRLTVL.

This clonotype was counted a few times. With a much larger clone just one base away, this may be a read error. The V and J genes are TRBV6-5 and TRBJ2-1; D is perhaps TRBD1 (8 bases). Looked up from germline, CDR1 is MNHEY and CDR2 is SVGAGI. CDR3 length: 12 amino acids. V lost 6 bases to trimming and J lost 13 bases, with 16 bases between them. CDR3 protein: CASRQQGGTQFF. The CDR3 DNA sequence: TGTGCCAGCAGACAACAGGGGGGGACCCAGTTCTTC.

About this clonotype itself: A much larger clone lies one base from this, so it may be a read error. The rearrangement uses TRBV6-5 and TRBJ2-7; the match to TRBD2 covers 8 bases. Germline-derived CDR1 and CDR2 are MNHEY and SVGAGI. J gave up 7 bases and V 6 bases, and 8 bases lay outside the gene matches. CDR3 size: 13 residues. The CDR3 protein is CASRGGGYNEQYF. The CDR3 DNA sequence: TGTGCCAGCAGGGGCGGGGGGTACAATGAGCAGTACTTC.

At least ten counts were recorded for this clonotype. The rearrangement uses TRBV7-2 and TRBJ2-1; TRBD2 agrees at 9 bases. The CDR3 loop spans 15 amino acids. Germline V lookup: CDR1 SGHTA, CDR2 FQGNSA. The ends lost 2 bases at V and 8 bases at J; junction bases unmatched: 7. In nucleotides, the CDR3 is TGTGCCAGCAGCTTACCTGGCGGGGGGGCCTATGAGCAGTTCTTC. Its translation: CASSLPGGGAYEQFF.